A single sample is the source of the 10 T cell receptor beta chains below, sequenced in a study of blood T cell repertoires in COVID-19. Using immunoSEQ multiplex PCR, the repertoire was profiled, and TCRdb retains in-frame clones only, with some absent. Here the sample spans under 80,000 clones, 86% being singletons. Specimen: peripheral blood. These receptors were obtained from a man at least 80 years old in a cohort sampled during active COVID-19.

For the CDR3, the DNA is TGCAGTGCCGAGGTGAAAGAGCAGTTCTTC. Residues: CSAEVKEQFF. The chain combines TRBV20-1 with TRBJ2-1; D is uncertain. V was clipped by 6 bases and J by 10 bases, with 10 bases between them. CDR1 and CDR2 (germline): DFQATT, SNEGSKA (reference sequence). The CDR3 runs 10 residues.

The V gene is TRBV14, the J gene TRBJ2-7; D gene uncertain. V gave up 0 bases and J gave up 4 bases, with 7 bases separating them. CDR3 length: 13 amino acids. Germline CDR1 reads SGHDN; CDR2 reads FVKESK. The CDR3 sequence: CASSQDFSYEQYF. CDR3 nucleotides: TGTGCCAGCAGCCAAGATTTCTCGTACGAGCAGTACTTC. Full variable domain (missing parts from reference TRBV14 and TRBJ2-7): EAGVTQFPSHSVIEKGQTVTLRCDPISGHDNLYWYRRVMGKEIKFLLHFVKESKQDESGMPNNRFLAERTGGTYSTLKVQPAELEDSGVYFCASSQDFSYEQYFGPGTRLTVT.

This clone was seen once. This rearrangement joins TRBV7-8 to TRBJ1-5, with 10 positions matching TRBD1. The V gene end was trimmed by 3 bases and the J gene end by 6 bases; junction bases not matched to a gene: 11. Germline-derived CDR1 and CDR2 are SGHVS and FQNEAQ. The CDR3 has 17 amino acids. The chain's CDR3 is CASSFRGTGVMGQPQHF. The DNA of the CDR3 is TGTGCCAGCAGCTTTCGCGGGACAGGGGTTATGGGTCAGCCCCAGCATTTT.

This clone has a single count. This chain links TRBV9 with TRBJ1-4; the match to TRBD1 covers 10 bases. The CDR3 is 18 amino acids. Losses at the gene ends were 4 bases for V and 5 bases for J; bases not matched to a gene: 14. Per the germline V gene, CDR1 is SGDLS and CDR2 is YYNGEE. The chain's CDR3 is CASSPSPDRGRKNEKLFF. CDR3 DNA: TGTGCCAGCAGCCCATCGCCCGACAGGGGGCGCAAAAATGAAAAACTGTTTTTT.

The chain carries TRBV18 and TRBJ2-4; D possibly corresponds to TRBD1 (6 bases). The CDR3 length is 15 residues. CDR1 is KGHSH, CDR2 LQKENI, per germline. V dropped 6 bases and J dropped 3 bases, with 15 bases sitting between them. Here the CDR3 DNA reads TGTGCCAGCTCCCTCACCCAGGGGAGCAAAAACATTCAGTACTTC. Translation: CASSLTQGSKNIQYF.

This clone showed up just once. This chain uses TRBV7-2 with TRBJ2-4; TRBD2 matches 10 bases. V gave up 1 base and J gave up 1 base; unmatched junction bases: 10. This CDR3 comprises 19 residues. Germline V CDR1 and CDR2: SGHTA, FQGNSA. The CDR3 spells CASSLERGGSDRAKNIQYF. The CDR3 DNA follows: TGTGCCAGCAGCTTAGAGCGGGGGGGCTCTGATAGGGCCAAAAACATTCAGTACTTC.

The chain carries TRBV7-8 and TRBJ1-2, with D possibly being TRBD1 (6 bases). With 1 base removed from V and 7 bases from J, the gap between germline ends came to 19 bases. The CDR3 totals 16 residues. Germline values: CDR1 SGHVS, CDR2 FQNEAQ. In DNA, the CDR3 is TGTGCCAGCAGCTTAGAAGCAAGTGTACAGGGATCTGGCTACACCTTC. Translating gives CASSLEASVQGSGYTF.

This clone turned up a few times. V gene TRBV11-3 combines with J gene TRBJ2-1; 11 bases line up with TRBD2. J lost 7 bases, V lost 4 bases, and 6 bases had no gene match. The germline CDR1 and CDR2 sequences are SGHNT and YENEEA. The CDR3 totals 15 residues. The CDR3 nucleotides read TGTGCCAGCAGCTCGACTAGCGGGGCGAGGAATGAGCAGTTCTTC. Amino acids: CASSSTSGARNEQFF.

This chain links TRBV6-5 with TRBJ1-2, with a possible D match to TRBD1 (6 bases). V was trimmed by 5 bases and J by 3 bases, leaving 13 bases between them. Germline V gene lookup returns CDR1 MNHEY and CDR2 SVGAGI. The CDR3 is 14 residues long. CDR3 in amino acids: CASSKTGKDYGYTF. The DNA of the CDR3 is TGTGCCAGCAGTAAGACAGGAAAAGACTATGGCTACACCTTC.

This clone appeared once. The chain uses TRBV7-3 and TRBJ1-2; weak D call: TRBD1 (6 bases). V lost 1 base and J lost 1, with 10 bases in between. Germline CDR1 is SGHTA and CDR2 is FQGTGA. The CDR3 is 15 residues long. CDR3 sequence (DNA): TGTGCCAGCAGCTTAAGTGCCAGGGGTAACTATGGCTACACCTTC. Protein sequence: CASSLSARGNYGYTF.